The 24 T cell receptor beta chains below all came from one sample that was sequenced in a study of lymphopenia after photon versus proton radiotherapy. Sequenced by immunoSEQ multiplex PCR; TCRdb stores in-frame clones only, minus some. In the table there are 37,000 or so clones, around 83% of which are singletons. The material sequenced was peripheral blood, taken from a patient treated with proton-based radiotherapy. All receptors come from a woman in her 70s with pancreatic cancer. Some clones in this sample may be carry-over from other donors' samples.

The CDR3 coding sequence is TGTGCCAGCAGCAGGAGGATGAACAGGGGGCGCAGCTATGGCTACACCTTC. Protein product: CASSRRMNRGRSYGYTF. This chain uses TRBV28 with TRBJ1-2; 9 nucleotides align to TRBD1. This CDR3 is 17 amino acids long. Germline trimming cut 6 bases from V and 4 bases from J; bases unmatched to any gene: 15. Germline CDR1 and CDR2: MDHEN and SYDVKM.

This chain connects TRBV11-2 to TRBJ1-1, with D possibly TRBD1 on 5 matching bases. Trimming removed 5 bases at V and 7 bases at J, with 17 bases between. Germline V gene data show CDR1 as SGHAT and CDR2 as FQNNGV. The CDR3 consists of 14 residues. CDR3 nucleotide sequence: TGTGCCAGCAGCCTCGGACATCTCGTGGGTGAAGCTTTCTTT. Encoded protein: CASSLGHLVGEAFF.

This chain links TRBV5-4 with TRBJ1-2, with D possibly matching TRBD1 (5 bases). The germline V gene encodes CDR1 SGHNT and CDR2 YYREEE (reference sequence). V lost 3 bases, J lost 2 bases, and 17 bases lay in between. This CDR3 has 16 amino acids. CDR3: CASSSYTTVRNYGYTF. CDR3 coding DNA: TGTGCCAGCAGCTCTTACACGACAGTCCGGAACTATGGCTACACCTTC.

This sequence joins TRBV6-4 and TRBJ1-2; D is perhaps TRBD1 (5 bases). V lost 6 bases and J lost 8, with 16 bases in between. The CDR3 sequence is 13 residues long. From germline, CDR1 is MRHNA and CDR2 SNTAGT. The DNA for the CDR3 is TGTGCCAGCAGCGAAGGGGCAGGGCTAGGCTACACCTTC. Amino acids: CASSEGAGLGYTF.

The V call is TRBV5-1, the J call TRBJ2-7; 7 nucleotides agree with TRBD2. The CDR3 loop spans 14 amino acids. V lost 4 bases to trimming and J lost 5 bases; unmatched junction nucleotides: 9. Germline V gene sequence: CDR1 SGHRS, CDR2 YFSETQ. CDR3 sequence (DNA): TGCGCCAGCAGCCCGTGGGGAGGGCAGGACGAGCAGTACTTC. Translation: CASSPWGGQDEQYF.

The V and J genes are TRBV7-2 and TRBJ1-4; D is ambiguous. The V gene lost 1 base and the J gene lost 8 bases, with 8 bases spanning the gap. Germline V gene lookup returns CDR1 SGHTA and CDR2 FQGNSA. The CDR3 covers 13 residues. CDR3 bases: TGTGCCAGCAGCTTAGTTTCAGGAGAAAAACTGTTTTTT. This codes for CASSLVSGEKLFF.

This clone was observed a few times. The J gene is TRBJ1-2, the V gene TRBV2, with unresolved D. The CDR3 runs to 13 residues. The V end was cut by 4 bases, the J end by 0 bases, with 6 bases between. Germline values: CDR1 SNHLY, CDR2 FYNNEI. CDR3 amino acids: CASSGRANYGYTF. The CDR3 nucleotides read TGTGCCAGCAGTGGGAGGGCTAACTATGGCTACACCTTC.

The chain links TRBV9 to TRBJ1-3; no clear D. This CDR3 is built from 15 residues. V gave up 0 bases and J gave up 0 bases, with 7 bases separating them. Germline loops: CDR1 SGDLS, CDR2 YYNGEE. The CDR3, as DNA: TGTGCCAGCAGCGTAGCAGTTAGCTCTGGAAACACCATATATTTT. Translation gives CASSVAVSSGNTIYF.

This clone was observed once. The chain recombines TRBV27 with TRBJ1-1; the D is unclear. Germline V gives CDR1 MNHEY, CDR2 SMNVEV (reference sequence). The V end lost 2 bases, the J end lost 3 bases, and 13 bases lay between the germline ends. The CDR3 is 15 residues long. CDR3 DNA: TGTGCCAGCAGTTTAACGAACGGCGGGCACACTGAAGCTTTCTTT. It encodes CASSLTNGGHTEAFF.

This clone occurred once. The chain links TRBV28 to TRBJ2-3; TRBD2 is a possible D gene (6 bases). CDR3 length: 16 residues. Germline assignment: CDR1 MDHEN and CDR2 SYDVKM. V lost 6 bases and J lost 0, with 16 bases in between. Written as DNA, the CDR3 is TGTGCCAGCAGGAAACCGGGACTCCTCAGCACAGATACGCAGTATTTT. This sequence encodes CASRKPGLLSTDTQYF. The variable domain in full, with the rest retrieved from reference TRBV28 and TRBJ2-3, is DVKVTQSSRYLVKRTGEKVFLECVQDMDHENMFWYRQDPGLGLRLIYFSYDVKMKEKGDIPEGYSVSREKKERFSLILESASTNQTSMYLCASRKPGLLSTDTQYFGPGTRLTVL.

CDR3 sequence: CAWSSQGGNQPQHF. In DNA form, the CDR3 reads TGTGCCTGGAGTTCACAGGGGGGGAATCAGCCCCAGCATTTT. The V gene is TRBV30, the J gene TRBJ1-5, with TRBD1 matching 8 bases. CDR1 is GTSNPN and CDR2 is SVGIG in the germline V gene (reference sequence). CDR3 length: 14 residues. The V and J ends lost 2 bases and 4 bases, in that order; junction bases with no gene match: 4.

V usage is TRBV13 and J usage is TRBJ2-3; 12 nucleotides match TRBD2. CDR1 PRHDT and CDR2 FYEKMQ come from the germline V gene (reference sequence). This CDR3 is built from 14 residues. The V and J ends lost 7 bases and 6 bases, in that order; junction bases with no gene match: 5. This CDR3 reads CASNLAGGVDTQYF. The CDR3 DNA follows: TGTGCCAGCAACCTAGCGGGAGGGGTTGATACGCAGTATTTT.

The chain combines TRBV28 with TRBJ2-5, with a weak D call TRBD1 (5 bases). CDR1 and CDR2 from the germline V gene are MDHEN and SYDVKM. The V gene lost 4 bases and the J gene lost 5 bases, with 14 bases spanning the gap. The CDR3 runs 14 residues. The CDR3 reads CASSSTGPGETQYF. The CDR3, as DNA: TGTGCCAGCAGTTCAACAGGACCTGGGGAGACCCAGTACTTC.

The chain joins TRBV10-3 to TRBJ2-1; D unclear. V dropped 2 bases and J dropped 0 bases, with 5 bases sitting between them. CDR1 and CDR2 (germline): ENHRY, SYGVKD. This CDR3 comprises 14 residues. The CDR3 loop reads CAISEAGSYNEQFF. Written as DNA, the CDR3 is TGTGCCATCAGTGAGGCTGGCTCCTACAATGAGCAGTTCTTC.

CDR3 sequence reads: CASSEGQGTTYEQYF. The CDR3 bases are TGTGCCAGCAGCGAGGGACAGGGGACTACCTACGAGCAGTACTTC. The chain joins TRBV9 to TRBJ2-7; 10 bases fit TRBD1. Unmatched junction bases numbered 5, after V lost 3 bases and J lost 2 bases. The CDR3 is 15 amino acids. Germline-derived CDR1 and CDR2 are SGDLS and YYNGEE.

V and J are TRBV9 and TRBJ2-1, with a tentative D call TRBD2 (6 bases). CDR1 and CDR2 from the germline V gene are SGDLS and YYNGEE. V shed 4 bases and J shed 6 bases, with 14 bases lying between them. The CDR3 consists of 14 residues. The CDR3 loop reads CASSPEGGGNEQFF. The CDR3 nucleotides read TGTGCCAGCAGCCCAGAGGGAGGAGGCAATGAGCAGTTCTTC. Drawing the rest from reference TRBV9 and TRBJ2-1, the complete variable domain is DSGVTQTPKHLITATGQRVTLRCSPRSGDLSVYWYQQSLDQGLQFLIQYYNGEERAKGNILERFSAQQFPDLHSELNLSSLELGDSALYFCASSPEGGGNEQFFGPGTRLTVL.

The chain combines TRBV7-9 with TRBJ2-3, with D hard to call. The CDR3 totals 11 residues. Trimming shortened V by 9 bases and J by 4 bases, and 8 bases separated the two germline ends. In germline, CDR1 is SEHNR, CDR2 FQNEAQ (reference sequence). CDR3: CASQPADTQYF. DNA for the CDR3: TGTGCCAGTCAGCCGGCAGATACGCAGTATTTT.

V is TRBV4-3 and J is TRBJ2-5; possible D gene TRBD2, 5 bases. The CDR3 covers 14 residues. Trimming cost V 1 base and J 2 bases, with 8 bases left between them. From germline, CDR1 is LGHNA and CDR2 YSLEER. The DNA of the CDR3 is TGCGCCAGCAGCCAAGGAACTAGACAAGAGACCCAGTACTTC. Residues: CASSQGTRQETQYF.

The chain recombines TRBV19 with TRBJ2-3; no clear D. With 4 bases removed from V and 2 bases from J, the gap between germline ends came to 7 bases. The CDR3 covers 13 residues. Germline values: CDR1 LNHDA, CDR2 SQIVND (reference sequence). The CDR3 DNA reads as TGTGCCAGTAGTAAGATCACCACAGATACGCAGTATTTT. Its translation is CASSKITTDTQYF.

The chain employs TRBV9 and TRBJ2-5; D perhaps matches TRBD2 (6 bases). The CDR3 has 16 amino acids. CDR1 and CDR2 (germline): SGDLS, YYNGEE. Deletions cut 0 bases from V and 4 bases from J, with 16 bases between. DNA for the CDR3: TGTGCCAGCAGCGTAGGGGCTAGCGACGTGTTAGAGACCCAGTACTTC. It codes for CASSVGASDVLETQYF.

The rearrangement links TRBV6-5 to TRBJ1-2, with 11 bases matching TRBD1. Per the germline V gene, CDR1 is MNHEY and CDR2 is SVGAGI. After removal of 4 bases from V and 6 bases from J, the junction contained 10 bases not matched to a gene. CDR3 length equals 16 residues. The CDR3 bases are TGTGCCAGCAGTTCCACCCCGACGGGACAGGGGGATGGCTACACCTTC. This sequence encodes CASSSTPTGQGDGYTF.

CDR3 region: CASRHGSGGKYEQYF. The CDR3 nucleotides read TGTGCCAGCAGGCACGGGTCCGGCGGAAAATACGAGCAGTACTTC. The rearrangement joins TRBV6-5 to TRBJ2-7; D gene uncertain. The V gene's germline CDR1 is MNHEY and CDR2 SVGAGI. The V gene lost 6 bases and the J gene lost 4 bases, with 19 bases spanning the gap. The CDR3 covers 15 residues.

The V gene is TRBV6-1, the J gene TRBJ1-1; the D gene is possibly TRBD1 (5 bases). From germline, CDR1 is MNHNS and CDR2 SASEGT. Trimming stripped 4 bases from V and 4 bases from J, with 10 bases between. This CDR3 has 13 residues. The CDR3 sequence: CASSATGGTEAFF. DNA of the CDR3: TGTGCCAGCAGTGCAACAGGAGGCACTGAAGCTTTCTTT.

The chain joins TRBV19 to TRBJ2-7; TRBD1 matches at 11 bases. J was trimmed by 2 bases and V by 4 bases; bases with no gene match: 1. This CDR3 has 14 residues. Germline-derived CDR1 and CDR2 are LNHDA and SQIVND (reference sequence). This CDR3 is CASSTDRGPYEQYF. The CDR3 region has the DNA TGTGCCAGTAGTACGGACAGGGGGCCCTACGAGCAGTACTTC.